The clone carrying this TCR beta chain occurred a few times. Antigen unknown. The CDR3 end lies 3 residues beyond the end of the read and is filled in from the germline J gene. Donors gave about 5 to 8.5 ml heparinized peripheral whole blood. Per the germline V gene, CDR1 is SGHTA and CDR2 is FQGNSA. This CDR3 has 12 residues. Data came from immunoSEQ multiplex PCR; TCRdb stores just in-frame clones and leaves some out. The sample yields tens of thousands of clones, without any singletons. The entry originates in a study of T cell clonality in common variable immunodeficiency. General study points: Common variable immunodeficiency TCR beta sequences reportedly had fewer deletions and N-nucleotide insertions. Compared with healthy controls, CVID subjects showed increased TCRbeta clonality, mostly in about a third. Repertoire-complication correlations in CVID were limited by patient heterogeneity.

What was sequenced was peripheral blood mononuclear cells. The chain couples TRBV7-2 to TRBJ1-2, with no clear D. The sequence came from a person aged 18 to 75 in good health. The DNA read from the CDR3 is TGTGCCAGCAGCTTAATTTCCTACGAC. Amino acids: CASSLISYD. In full, the CDR3 reads CASSLISYDYTF.